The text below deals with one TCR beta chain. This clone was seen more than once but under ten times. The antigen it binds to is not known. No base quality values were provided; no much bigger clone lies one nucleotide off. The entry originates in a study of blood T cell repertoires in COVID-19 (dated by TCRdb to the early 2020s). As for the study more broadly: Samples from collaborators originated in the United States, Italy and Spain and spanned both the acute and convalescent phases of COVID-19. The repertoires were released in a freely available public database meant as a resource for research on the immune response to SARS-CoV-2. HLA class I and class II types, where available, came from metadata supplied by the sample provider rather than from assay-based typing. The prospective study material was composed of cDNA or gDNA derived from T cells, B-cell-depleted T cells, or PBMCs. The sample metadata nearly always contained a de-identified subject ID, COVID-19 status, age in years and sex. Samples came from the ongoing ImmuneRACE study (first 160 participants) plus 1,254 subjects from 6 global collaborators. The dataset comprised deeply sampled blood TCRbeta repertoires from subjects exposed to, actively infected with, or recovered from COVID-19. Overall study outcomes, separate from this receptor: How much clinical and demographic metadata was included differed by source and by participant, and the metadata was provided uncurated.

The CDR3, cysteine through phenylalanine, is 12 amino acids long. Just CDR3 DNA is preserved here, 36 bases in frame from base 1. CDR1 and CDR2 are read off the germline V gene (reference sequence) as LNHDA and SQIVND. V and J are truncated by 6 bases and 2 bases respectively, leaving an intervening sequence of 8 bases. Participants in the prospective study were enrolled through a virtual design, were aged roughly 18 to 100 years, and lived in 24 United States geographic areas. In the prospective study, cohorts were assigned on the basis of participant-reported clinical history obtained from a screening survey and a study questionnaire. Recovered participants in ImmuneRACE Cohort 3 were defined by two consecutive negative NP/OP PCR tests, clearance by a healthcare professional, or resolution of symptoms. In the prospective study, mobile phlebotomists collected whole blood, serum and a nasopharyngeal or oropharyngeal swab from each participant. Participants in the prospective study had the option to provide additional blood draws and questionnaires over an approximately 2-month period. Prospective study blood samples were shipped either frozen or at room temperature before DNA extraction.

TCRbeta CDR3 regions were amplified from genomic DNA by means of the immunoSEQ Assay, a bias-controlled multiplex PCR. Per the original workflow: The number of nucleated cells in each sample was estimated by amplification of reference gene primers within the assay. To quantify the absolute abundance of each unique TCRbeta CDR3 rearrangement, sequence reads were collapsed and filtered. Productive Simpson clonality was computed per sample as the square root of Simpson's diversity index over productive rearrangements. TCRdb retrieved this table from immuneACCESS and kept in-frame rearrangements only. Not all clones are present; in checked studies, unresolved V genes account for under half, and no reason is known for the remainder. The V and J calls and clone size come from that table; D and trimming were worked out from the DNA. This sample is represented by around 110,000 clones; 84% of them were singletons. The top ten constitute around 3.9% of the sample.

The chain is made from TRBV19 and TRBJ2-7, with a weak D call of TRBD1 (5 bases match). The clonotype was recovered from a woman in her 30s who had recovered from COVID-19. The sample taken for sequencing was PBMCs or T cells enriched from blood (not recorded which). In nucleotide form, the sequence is TGTGCCAGTAGCCAGGGCGCCTACGAGCAGTACTTC. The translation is CASSQGAYEQYF.